These T cell receptor beta chains were read from a single sample in a study of blood T cell repertoires in COVID-19. Sequenced by immunoSEQ multiplex PCR; TCRdb stores in-frame clones only, minus some. The data show roughly 54,000 clones, with approximately 91% seen just once and 3.9% held by the top ten. Sequencing used peripheral blood. The origin of the receptors is a man aged 50-59 years with acute or convalescent COVID-19. Each CDR3 is given with its conserved first and last residue. The D gene is left open where the match is weak. Clone size is not always given. Where it is, it says once, few, many or a class for expanded clones.

TRBD2	TRBV9	NA	TRBJ2-5	TGTGCCAGCAGCCCCCAGCCGTCCGGGTGGGGAGGGGCAGAGACCCAGTACTTC	CASSPQPSGWGGAETQYF
TRBD2	TRBV10-3	NA	TRBJ2-5	TGTGCCATCAGGCAAGCAGCGGGAGAAGAGACCCAGTACTTC	CAIRQAAGEETQYF
TRBD2	TRBV24-1	once	TRBJ2-1	TGTGCCACCAGTGATCACCTAGCGGGAAGAGACAATGAGCAGTTCTTC	CATSDHLAGRDNEQFF
TRBD1	TRBV5-1	NA	TRBJ2-7	TGCGCCAGCAGCTTCACCGGGACAGAGGTATCCGAGCAGTACTTC	CASSFTGTEVSEQYF
TRBD2	TRBV19	once	TRBJ2-1	TGTGCCAGTAGTATCCAAACGGGACTAGCCGGCAATGAGCAGTTCTTC	CASSIQTGLAGNEQFF
NA	TRBV7-9	NA	TRBJ1-4	TGTGCCAGCAGCTTAGGGGGCTGGACAACTAATGAAAAACTGTTTTTT	CASSLGGWTTNEKLFF
NA	TRBV29-1	NA	TRBJ1-3	TGCAGCGTTGAACGGGGAATGGGAAACACCATATATTTT	CSVERGMGNTIYF
NA	TRBV6-5	NA	TRBJ2-1	TGTGCCAGCAGTTACTCGGTCAGGCAGGGAGGCAATGAGCAGTTCTTC	CASSYSVRQGGNEQFF
NA	TRBV19	NA	TRBJ1-4	TGTGCCAGTAGTATCCTGCCCTCTGGGGCTGGGGAAAAACTGTTTTTT	CASSILPSGAGEKLFF
NA	TRBV5-5	NA	TRBJ2-1	TGTGCCAGCGGGTCTCAAACTCAGGTTAACAATGAGCAGTTCTTC	CASGSQTQVNNEQFF
NA	TRBV5-1	NA	TRBJ2-1	TGCGCCAGCAGCTTGGAGGGACAAGGGATTCCCAATGAGCAGTTCTTC	CASSLEGQGIPNEQFF
NA	TRBV15	NA	TRBJ2-1	TGTGCCACCAGCAGAGCTCAGTACAATGAGCAGTTCTTC	CATSRAQYNEQFF
TRBD1	TRBV6-5	once	TRBJ2-7	TGTGCCAGCAGTACGGACAGGAAGGCCTACGAGCAGTACTTC	CASSTDRKAYEQYF
NA	TRBV27	NA	TRBJ1-2	TGTGCCAGCGCCGCGGACAGACCCGCGGGCTACACCTTC	CASAADRPAGYTF
NA	TRBV5-1	NA	TRBJ2-7	TGCGCCAGCAGCTTGGGGACAGATTACGAGCAGTACTTC	CASSLGTDYEQYF
NA	TRBV7-2	NA	TRBJ1-5	TGTGCCAGCAGCTTAGCCATCCGAGATCAGCCCCAGCATTTT	CASSLAIRDQPQHF
NA	TRBV2	NA	TRBJ2-3	TGTGCCAGTCAACAGGGAGATACGCAGTATTTT	CASQQGDTQYF
NA	TRBV6-2/TRBV6-3	NA	TRBJ2-2	TGTGCCAGCAGTCTCTGGGGAGCGGCCGGGGAGCTGTTTTTT	CASSLWGAAGELFF
TRBD2	TRBV7-7	NA	TRBJ2-1	TGTGCCAGCAGCTTTGAGAGCGGGAGGAGGAGTGAGCAGTTCTTC	CASSFESGRRSEQFF
NA	TRBV5-6	NA	TRBJ2-2	TGTGCCAGCAGCTCTCCGGGACTCGGCACCGGGGAGCTGTTTTTT	CASSSPGLGTGELFF
NA	TRBV7-2	NA	TRBJ1-5	TGTGCCAGCAGCTTAGCCGGTCCCCTCACGGGGCAGCCCCAGCATTTT	CASSLAGPLTGQPQHF
NA	TRBV7-8	NA	TRBJ2-2	TGTGCCAGCAGCGCCCGACAGAACACCGGGGAGCTGTTTTTT	CASSARQNTGELFF
TRBD1	TRBV28	NA	TRBJ2-6	TGTGCCAGCAGTCCGGGACAGGGGAAGTCTGGGGCCAACGTCCTGACTTTC	CASSPGQGKSGANVLTF
TRBD1	TRBV4-2	NA	TRBJ1-1	TGTGCCAGCAGCCAAGTACCAGGGGGGACTGAAGCTTTCTTT	CASSQVPGGTEAFF
TRBD1	TRBV19	once	TRBJ2-6	TGTGCCAGTAGTAGTATCGGACAGGGTTTATCTGGGGCCAACGTCCTGACTTTC	CASSSIGQGLSGANVLTF
NA	TRBV6-1	NA	TRBJ1-2	TGTGCCAGCAGTGACAGCTATGGCTACACCTTC	CASSDSYGYTF
NA	TRBV12-5	once	TRBJ2-6	TGTGCTAGTGGTCCGGGATCTGGGGCCAACGTCCTGACTTTC	CASGPGSGANVLTF
TRBD2	TRBV4-1	NA	TRBJ2-5	TGCACCAGCAGCCTGGAGGGCGGGAGGGTTGGAGAGACCCAGTACTTC	CTSSLEGGRVGETQYF
NA	TRBV4-2	NA	TRBJ1-6	TGTGCCAGCAGCCAGGAAGACAGTAGAAGCTCCTATAATTCACCCCTCCACTTT	CASSQEDSRSSYNSPLHF
TRBD1	TRBV29-1	once	TRBJ2-7	TGCAGCGTGAAGCCGGACAGGGGATACGAGCAGTACTTC	CSVKPDRGYEQYF
TRBD1	TRBV5-4	NA	TRBJ2-6	TGTGCCAGCAGCTTGCGGCAGGGGGCGCGGGGGGCCAACGTCCTGACTTTC	CASSLRQGARGANVLTF
NA	TRBV6-5	NA	TRBJ2-7	TGTGCCAGCAGTCGGCAGGGTCAAGACTACGAGCAGTACTTC	CASSRQGQDYEQYF
NA	TRBV18	NA	TRBJ2-3	TGTGCCAGCTCCCCTCAGGGTTCTAGCACAGATACGCAGTATTTT	CASSPQGSSTDTQYF
TRBD2	TRBV6-4	NA	TRBJ2-3	TGTGCCAGCTCAAGGACTAGAACAGATACGCAGTATTTT	CASSRTRTDTQYF
NA	TRBV5-6	NA	TRBJ1-5	TGTGCCAGCAGCTTGAACCCGCGGAGCAATCAGCCCCAGCATTTT	CASSLNPRSNQPQHF
NA	TRBV11-3	NA	TRBJ2-2	TGTGCCAGCAGCTTAGGCGTTAGCGGAGACACCGGGGAGCTGTTTTTT	CASSLGVSGDTGELFF
TRBD1	TRBV10-3	NA	TRBJ1-4	TGTGCCATCAGGGGACAGGGGGCAGGGGAAAAACTGTTTTTT	CAIRGQGAGEKLFF
NA	TRBV11-3	once	TRBJ1-2	TGTGCCAGCAGCTTAGATGGTGGACAGTTTGATGGCTACACCTTC	CASSLDGGQFDGYTF
TRBD1	TRBV5-1	NA	TRBJ1-4	TGCGCCAGCAGCTTGGGGACAGGGGAAAAACTGTTTTTT	CASSLGTGEKLFF
NA	TRBV3-1/TRBV3-2	NA	TRBJ1-4	TGTGCCAGCAGCCCAGCGAGGGTCCTCGGGGGTGAAAAACTGTTTTTT	CASSPARVLGGEKLFF
NA	TRBV2	NA	TRBJ1-2	TGTGCCAGCAGTGAGAACCCAGATAACTATGGCTACACCTTC	CASSENPDNYGYTF
NA	TRBV30	NA	TRBJ1-5	TGTGCCTGGAGTGCCGAGGGAGGACGCAATCAGCCCCAGCATTTT	CAWSAEGGRNQPQHF
TRBD1	TRBV6-5	NA	TRBJ1-1	TGTGCCAGCACCCGGACAGGGTTATTAGGTGAAGCTTTCTTT	CASTRTGLLGEAFF
NA	TRBV5-8	NA	TRBJ2-7	TGTGCCAGCAGCTTGGTGTCAGACATTTTTTACGAGCAGTACTTC	CASSLVSDIFYEQYF
TRBD1	TRBV5-1	NA	TRBJ2-7	TGCGCCAGCAGCAAGGTCGGGACAGGGACCAACGTAATTCCCTACGAGCAGTACTTC	CASSKVGTGTNVIPYEQYF
NA	TRBV12-3/TRBV12-4	once	TRBJ2-1	TGTGCCAGCAGTTTATTGTCTGTCAATGAGCAGTTCTTC	CASSLLSVNEQFF
NA	TRBV12-5	few	TRBJ1-3	TGTGCTAGTGGGATCGACAGCTCTGGAAACACCATATATTTT	CASGIDSSGNTIYF
TRBD2	TRBV3-1/TRBV3-2	NA	TRBJ2-7	TGTGCCAGCAGCCCTGCTAGCGGCCCGCAGTACTTC	CASSPASGPQYF
NA	TRBV21-1	NA	TRBJ1-6	TGTGCCAGCAGCCGACCCGACGGAACAGAAGATTATAATTCACCCCTCCACTTT	CASSRPDGTEDYNSPLHF